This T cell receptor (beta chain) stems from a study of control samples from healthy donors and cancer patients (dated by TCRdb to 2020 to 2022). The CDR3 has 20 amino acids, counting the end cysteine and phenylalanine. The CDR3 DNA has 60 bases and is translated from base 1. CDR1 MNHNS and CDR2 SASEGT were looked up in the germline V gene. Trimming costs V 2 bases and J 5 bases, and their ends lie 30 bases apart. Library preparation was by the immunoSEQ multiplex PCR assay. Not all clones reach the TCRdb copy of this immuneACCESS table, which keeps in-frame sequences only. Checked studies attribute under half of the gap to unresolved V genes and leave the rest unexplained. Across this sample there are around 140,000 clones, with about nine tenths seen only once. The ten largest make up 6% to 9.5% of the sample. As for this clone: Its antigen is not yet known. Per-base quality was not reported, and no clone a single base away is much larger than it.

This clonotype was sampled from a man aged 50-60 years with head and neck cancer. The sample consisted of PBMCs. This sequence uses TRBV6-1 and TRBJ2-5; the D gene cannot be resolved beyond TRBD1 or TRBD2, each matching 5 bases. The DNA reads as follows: TGTGCCAGCAGTGAAATGGATTTATTGGGGGTGGGCGGGTTCCAGGAGACCCAGTACTTC. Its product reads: CASSEMDLLGVGGFQETQYF.